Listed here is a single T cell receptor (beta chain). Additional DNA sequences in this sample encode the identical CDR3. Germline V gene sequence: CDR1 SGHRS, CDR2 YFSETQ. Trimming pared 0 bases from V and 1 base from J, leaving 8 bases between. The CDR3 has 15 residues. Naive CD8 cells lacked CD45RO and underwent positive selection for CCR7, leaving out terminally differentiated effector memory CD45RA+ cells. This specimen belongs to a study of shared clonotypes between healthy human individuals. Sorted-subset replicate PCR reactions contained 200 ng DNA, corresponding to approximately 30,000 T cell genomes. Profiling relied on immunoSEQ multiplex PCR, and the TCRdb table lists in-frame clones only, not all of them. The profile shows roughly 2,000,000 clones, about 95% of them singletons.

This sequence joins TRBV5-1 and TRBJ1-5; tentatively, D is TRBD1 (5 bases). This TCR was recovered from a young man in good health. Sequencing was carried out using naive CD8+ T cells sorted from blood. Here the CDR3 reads CASSLGQGSNQPQHF. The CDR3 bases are TGCGCCAGCAGCTTGGGGCAGGGCAGCAATCAGCCCCAGCATTTT.